The present T cell receptor beta chain was sequenced within a study of blood T cell repertoires in COVID-19. Study information: Acute-phase and convalescent COVID-19 samples originated in the United States, Italy and Spain. T cells, B-cell-depleted T cells, or PBMCs supplied cDNA or gDNA.

In the study's own analysis: Reference gene primers were amplified, and this amplification served to estimate nucleated cell counts. Using immunoSEQ multiplex PCR, the repertoire was profiled, and TCRdb retains in-frame clones only, with some absent. The DNA was the basis for D and trimming; V, J and clone size are from that table. The table lists 80,000 or so clones, about 80% of them singletons. A few counts support this clone. The sequence derives from a woman in her 70s with acute or convalescent COVID-19. Sequencing was performed on peripheral blood.

The chain's CDR3 is CASRSGGGVNYGYTF. The CDR3 DNA reads as TGTGCCAGTAGATCAGGGGGTGGGGTTAACTATGGCTACACCTTC. This chain joins TRBV19 and TRBJ1-2, with 7 bases identical to TRBD1. With V trimmed by 6 bases and J by 1 base, 8 bases remained unmatched. CDR1 and CDR2 from the germline V gene are LNHDA and SQIVND (reference sequence). This CDR3 spans 15 amino acids.